These 4 T cell receptor beta chains came from one sample sequenced in a study of blood T cell repertoires in COVID-19. The repertoire was sequenced with immunoSEQ multiplex PCR; TCRdb's copy has only in-frame clones and lacks some. The sample contains about 160,000 clones, roughly 90% of which appear only once. Sequenced sample: peripheral blood. Every receptor here comes from a woman aged 70-85 years with acute or convalescent COVID-19.

This clone was seen once. This chain links TRBV6-6 with TRBJ1-3, with TRBD1 matching 7 bases. Trimming cost V 3 bases and J 7 bases; bases outside gene matches: 6. The germline gives CDR1 MNHNY, CDR2 SVGAGI (reference sequence). CDR3 length: 14 amino acids. DNA for the CDR3: TGTGCCAGCAGTTATGGGGGACAGACGAACACCATATATTTT. Its translation: CASSYGGQTNTIYF.

The J gene is TRBJ1-6, the V gene TRBV5-4; 8 bases agree with TRBD1. The junction had 8 bases not matched to a gene; V was cut back by 4 bases and J by 8 bases. The germline gives CDR1 SGHNT, CDR2 YYREEE (reference sequence). The CDR3 has 15 amino acids. CDR3 residues: CASSAGGARDSPLHF. CDR3 nucleotide sequence: TGTGCCAGCAGCGCAGGGGGCGCGAGGGATTCACCCCTCCACTTT.

The gene calls are TRBV27 and TRBJ1-6; 7 nucleotides align to TRBD1. Germline CDR1 and CDR2: MNHEY and SMNVEV (reference sequence). This CDR3 has 16 residues. J lost 10 bases, V lost 6 bases, and 15 bases had no gene match. The CDR3 spells CASRGGQERVGSPLHF. For the CDR3, the DNA is TGTGCCAGCAGAGGAGGACAGGAACGGGTAGGATCACCCCTCCACTTT.

This chain connects TRBV30 to TRBJ2-7; 10 bases align to TRBD2. Losses at the gene ends were 1 base for V and 2 bases for J; bases not matched to a gene: 2. The CDR3 has 14 amino acids. CDR1 and CDR2 (germline): GTSNPN, SVGIG (reference sequence). The CDR3 here is CAWSAGLAPYEQYF. CDR3 nucleotide sequence: TGTGCCTGGAGTGCGGGACTAGCGCCCTACGAGCAGTACTTC.